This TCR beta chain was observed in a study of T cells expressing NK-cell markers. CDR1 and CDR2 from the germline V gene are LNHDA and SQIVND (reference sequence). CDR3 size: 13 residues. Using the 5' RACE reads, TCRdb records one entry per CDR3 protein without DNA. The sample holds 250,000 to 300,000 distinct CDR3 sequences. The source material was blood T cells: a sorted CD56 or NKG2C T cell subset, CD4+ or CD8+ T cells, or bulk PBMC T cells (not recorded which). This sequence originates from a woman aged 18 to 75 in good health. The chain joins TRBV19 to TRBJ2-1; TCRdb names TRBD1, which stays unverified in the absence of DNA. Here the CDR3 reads CASSIHGGGEQFF.